This TCR beta chain is drawn from a study of cytomegalovirus exposure and HLA in healthy donors. It was healthy bone marrow donors who served as donors. Comment on this clone: No antigen is known for it.

V gave up 4 bases and J gave up 3 bases; unmatched junction bases: 10. Germline-derived CDR1 and CDR2 are MGHRA and YSYEKL. This CDR3 is built from 16 residues. PCR involved 60 Vbeta and 13 Jbeta primers. Libraries were prepared by immunoSEQ multiplex PCR; TCRdb keeps only in-frame clonotypes and omits some of them. The sample includes roughly 200,000 clones, 65% to 85% of them seen just once. Overall study findings and caveats: Several top significant clusters appeared, in a later analysis, to be linked to common viral pathogens.

Sequencing input: PBMCs. The clonotype comes from a female donor in good health and CMV-seronegative. This chain connects TRBV4-1 to TRBJ2-3, with 7 bases lining up with TRBD2. The CDR3 region is CASSPRGSGMTDTQYF. DNA of the CDR3: TGCGCCAGCAGCCCCCGGGGAAGCGGGATGACAGATACGCAGTATTTT.